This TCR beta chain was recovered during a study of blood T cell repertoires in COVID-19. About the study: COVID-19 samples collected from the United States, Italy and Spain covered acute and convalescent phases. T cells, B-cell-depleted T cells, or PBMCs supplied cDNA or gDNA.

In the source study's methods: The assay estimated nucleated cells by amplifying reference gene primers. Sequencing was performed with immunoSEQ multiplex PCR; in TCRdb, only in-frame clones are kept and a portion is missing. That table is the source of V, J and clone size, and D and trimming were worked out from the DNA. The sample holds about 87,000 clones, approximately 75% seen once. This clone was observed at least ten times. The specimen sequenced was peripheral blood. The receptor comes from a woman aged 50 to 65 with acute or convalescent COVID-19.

CDR3 amino acids: CASSLQIGPGLSGANVLTF. The CDR3 DNA follows: TGTGCCAGCAGCTTACAGATTGGACCAGGGCTCTCTGGGGCCAACGTCCTGACTTTC. This rearrangement joins TRBV7-9 to TRBJ2-6; possibly TRBD1 for D (5 bases). Between the trimmed V and J ends, which lost 2 bases and 0 bases, there was a span of 17 bases. The CDR3 is made up of 19 amino acids. Germline V lookup: CDR1 SEHNR, CDR2 FQNEAQ (reference sequence). Complete variable domain (other parts from reference TRBV7-9 and TRBJ2-6): DTGVSQNPRHKITKRGQNVTFRCDPISEHNRLYWYRQTLGQGPEFLTYFQNEAQLEKSRLLSDRFSAERPKGSFSTLEIQRTEQGDSAMYLCASSLQIGPGLSGANVLTFGAGSRLTVL.